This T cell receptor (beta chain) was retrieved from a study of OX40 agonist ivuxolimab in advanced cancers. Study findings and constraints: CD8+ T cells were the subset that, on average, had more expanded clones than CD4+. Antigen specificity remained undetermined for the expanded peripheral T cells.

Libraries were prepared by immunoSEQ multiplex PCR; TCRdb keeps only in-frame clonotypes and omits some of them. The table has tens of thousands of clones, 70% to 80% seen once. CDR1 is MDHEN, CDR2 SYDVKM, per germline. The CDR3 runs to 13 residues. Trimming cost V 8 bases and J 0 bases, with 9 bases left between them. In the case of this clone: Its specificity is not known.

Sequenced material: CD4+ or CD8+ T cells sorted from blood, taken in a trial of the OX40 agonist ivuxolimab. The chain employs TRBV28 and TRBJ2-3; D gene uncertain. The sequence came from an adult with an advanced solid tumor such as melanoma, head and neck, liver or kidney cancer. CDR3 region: CASSLLSTDTQYF. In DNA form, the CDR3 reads TGTGCCAGCTCTCTCTTAAGCACAGATACGCAGTATTTT.